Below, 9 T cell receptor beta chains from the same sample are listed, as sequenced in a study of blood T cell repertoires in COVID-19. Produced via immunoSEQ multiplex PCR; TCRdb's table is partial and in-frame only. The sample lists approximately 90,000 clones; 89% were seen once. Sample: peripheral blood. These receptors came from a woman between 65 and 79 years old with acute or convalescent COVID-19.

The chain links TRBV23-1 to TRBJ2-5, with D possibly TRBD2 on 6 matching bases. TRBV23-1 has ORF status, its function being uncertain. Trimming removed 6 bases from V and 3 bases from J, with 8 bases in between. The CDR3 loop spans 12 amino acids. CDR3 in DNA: TGCGCCAGCAGGACGGGGGAAGAGACCCAGTACTTC. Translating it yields CASRTGEETQYF.

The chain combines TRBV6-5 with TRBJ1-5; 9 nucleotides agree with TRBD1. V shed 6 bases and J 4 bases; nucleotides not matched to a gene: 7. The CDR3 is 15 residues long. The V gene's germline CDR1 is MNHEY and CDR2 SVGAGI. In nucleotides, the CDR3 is TGTGCCAGCAGCCACCGACAGGGGGGAAATCAGCCCCAGCATTTT. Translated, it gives CASSHRQGGNQPQHF.

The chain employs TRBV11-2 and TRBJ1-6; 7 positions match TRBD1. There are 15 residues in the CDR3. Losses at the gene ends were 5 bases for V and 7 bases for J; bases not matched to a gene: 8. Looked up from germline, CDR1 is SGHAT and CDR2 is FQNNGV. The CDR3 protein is CASSASGTANSPLHF. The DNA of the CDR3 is TGTGCCAGCAGCGCTTCCGGGACAGCGAATTCACCCCTCCACTTT.

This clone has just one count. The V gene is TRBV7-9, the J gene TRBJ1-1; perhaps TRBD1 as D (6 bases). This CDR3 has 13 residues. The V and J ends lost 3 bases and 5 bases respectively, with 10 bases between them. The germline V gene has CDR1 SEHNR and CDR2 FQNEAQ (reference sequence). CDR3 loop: CASSLGARTEAFF. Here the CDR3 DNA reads TGTGCCAGCAGCTTGGGGGCTCGGACTGAAGCTTTCTTT.

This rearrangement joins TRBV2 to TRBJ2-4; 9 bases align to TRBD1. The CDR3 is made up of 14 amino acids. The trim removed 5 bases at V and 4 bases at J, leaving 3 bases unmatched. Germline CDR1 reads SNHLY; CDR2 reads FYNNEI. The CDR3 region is CASSPGTGKNIQYF. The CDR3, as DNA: TGTGCCAGCAGTCCCGGGACAGGGAAAAACATTCAGTACTTC.

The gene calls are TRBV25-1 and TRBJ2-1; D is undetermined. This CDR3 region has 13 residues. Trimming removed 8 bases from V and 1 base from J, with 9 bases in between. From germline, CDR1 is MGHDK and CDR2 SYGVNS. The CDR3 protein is CASESMSYNEQFF. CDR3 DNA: TGTGCCAGCGAGTCGATGTCCTACAATGAGCAGTTCTTC.

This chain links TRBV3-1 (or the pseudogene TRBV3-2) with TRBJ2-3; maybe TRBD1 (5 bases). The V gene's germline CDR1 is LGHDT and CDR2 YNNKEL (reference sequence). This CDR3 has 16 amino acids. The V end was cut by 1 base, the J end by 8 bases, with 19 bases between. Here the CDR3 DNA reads TGTGCCAGCAGCCAAGGGTCGGGCTCCGTTAGGGGTACGCAGTATTTT. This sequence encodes CASSQGSGSVRGTQYF.

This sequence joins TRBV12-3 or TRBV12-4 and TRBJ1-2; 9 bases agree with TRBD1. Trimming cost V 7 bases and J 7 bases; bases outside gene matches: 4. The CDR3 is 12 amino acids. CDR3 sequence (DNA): TGTGCCAGCATCCGGGACAGGGCTGGCTACACCTTC. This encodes CASIRDRAGYTF.

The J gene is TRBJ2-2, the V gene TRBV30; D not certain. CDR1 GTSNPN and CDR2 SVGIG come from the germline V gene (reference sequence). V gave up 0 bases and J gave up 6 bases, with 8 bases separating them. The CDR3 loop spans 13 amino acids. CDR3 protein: CAWSVLASGELFF. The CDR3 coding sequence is TGTGCCTGGAGTGTCCTGGCCTCCGGGGAGCTGTTTTTT.